This T cell receptor beta chain was identified in a study of T cells in Graves' hyperthyroidism and ophthalmopathy. Study at large: Specimen type is peripheral blood, collected at initial diagnosis prior to any treatment.

Amplified TCR beta CDR3 regions derived from RNA transcripts. The HTBI primer set was used in a first-round RT-PCR of the TCR CDR3. MiXCR, applied by TCRdb to the multiplex PCR reads, yields one record per CDR3 protein. This table has fewer than 800,000 distinct CDR3 sequences, 16% appearing once. The CDR3 length is 13 residues. V was trimmed by 5 bases and J by 6 bases, leaving 11 bases between them. The germline CDR1 and CDR2 sequences are SEHNR and FQNEAQ (reference sequence). The chain combines TRBV7-9 with TRBJ1-5, with D tentatively TRBD1 (5 bases). The source is a man aged 18 to 30 with Graves' hyperthyroidism. Material: blood. CDR3 in amino acids: CASSPSRAQPQHF. CDR3 bases: TGTGCCAGCAGCCCCTCCAGGGCTCAGCCCCAGCATTTT.